This T cell receptor beta chain was documented in a study of response to subunit inactivated influenza vaccine. The CDR3 runs 13 residues. V was clipped by 3 bases and J by 5 bases, with 10 bases between them. Worth noting for this clonotype: Its antigen is not known.

Whole-study results and caveats: Only a handful of new T cells, the authors suggested, are recruited with each seasonal influenza vaccination.

TCRdb called the RT-PCR reads again in MiXCR, with one record for every CDR3 protein. The sample contains fewer than 350,000 distinct CDR3 sequences, 21% of which appear only once. The input for sequencing was PBMCs from blood, taken about 19 months after vaccination. The V and J genes are TRBV12-3 or TRBV12-4 and TRBJ2-5; D perhaps matches TRBD2 (5 bases). The source is a man aged 50 to 75 who received an inactivated influenza vaccine. The CDR3 region has the DNA TGTGCCAGCAGTTTCTCCCGGAGGGAGACCCAGTACTTC. Protein product: CASSFSRRETQYF.